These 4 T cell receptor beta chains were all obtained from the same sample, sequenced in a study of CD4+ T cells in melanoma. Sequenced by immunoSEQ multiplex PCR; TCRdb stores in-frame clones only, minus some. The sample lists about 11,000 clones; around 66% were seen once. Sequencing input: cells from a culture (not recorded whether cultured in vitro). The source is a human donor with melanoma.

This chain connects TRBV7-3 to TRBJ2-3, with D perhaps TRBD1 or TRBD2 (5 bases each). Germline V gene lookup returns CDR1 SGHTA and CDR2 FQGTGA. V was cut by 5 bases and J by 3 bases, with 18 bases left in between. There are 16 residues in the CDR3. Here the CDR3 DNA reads TGTGCCAGCAGCCCGGGGACGGTCAGGTCAACAGATACGCAGTATTTT. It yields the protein CASSPGTVRSTDTQYF.

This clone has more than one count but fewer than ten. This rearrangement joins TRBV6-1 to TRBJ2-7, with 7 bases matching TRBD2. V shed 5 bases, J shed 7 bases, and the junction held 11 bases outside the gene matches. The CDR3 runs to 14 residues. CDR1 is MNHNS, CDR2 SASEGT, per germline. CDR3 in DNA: TGTGCCAGCAGTAGGCGGGGCGGGGAGGGAGAGCAGTACTTC. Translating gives CASSRRGGEGEQYF.

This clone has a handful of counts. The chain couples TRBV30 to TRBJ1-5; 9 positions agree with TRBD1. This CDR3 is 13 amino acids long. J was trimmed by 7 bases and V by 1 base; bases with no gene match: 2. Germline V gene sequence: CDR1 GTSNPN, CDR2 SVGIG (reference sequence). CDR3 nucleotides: TGTGCCTGGAGTGACAGGGGGCGCCAGCCCCAGCATTTT. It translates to CAWSDRGRQPQHF.

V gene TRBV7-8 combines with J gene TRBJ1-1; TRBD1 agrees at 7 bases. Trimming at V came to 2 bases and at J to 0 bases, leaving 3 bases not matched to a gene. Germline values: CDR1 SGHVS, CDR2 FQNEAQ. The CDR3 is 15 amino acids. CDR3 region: CASSLRGPMNTEAFF. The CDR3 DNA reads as TGTGCCAGCAGCTTAAGGGGGCCCATGAACACTGAAGCTTTCTTT.